The 12 T cell receptor beta chains reported below all come from one sample, sequenced in a study of T cell responses to AZD1222 COVID-19 vaccine. TCRdb's copy holds only in-frame clones and misses some; the assay was immunoSEQ multiplex PCR. Of tens of thousands of clones in the sample, 80% to 95% were seen once. The sample was peripheral blood, taken 28 days after the second AZD1222 dose. The receptors stem from an adult who received the AZD1222 COVID-19 vaccine.

The chain couples TRBV4-1 to TRBJ2-1, with 11 bases identical to TRBD2. CDR3 size: 14 residues. CDR1 is MGHRA and CDR2 is YSYEKL in the germline V gene. Trimming cost V 0 bases and J 12 bases; bases outside gene matches: 4. CDR3 loop: CASSQDVAGGVQFF. The CDR3 region has the DNA TGCGCCAGCAGCCAAGACGTAGCGGGAGGGGTGCAGTTCTTC.

The chain combines TRBV6-5 with TRBJ1-5; 10 nucleotides agree with TRBD1. CDR1 is MNHEY, CDR2 SVGAGI, per germline. The CDR3 spans 12 residues. With V trimmed by 8 bases and J by 7 bases, 2 bases remained unmatched. CDR3 sequence reads: CASRTGGQPQHF. In DNA form, the CDR3 reads TGTGCCAGCCGGACAGGGGGACAGCCCCAGCATTTT.

The gene calls are TRBV2 and TRBJ1-5, with D unclear. Germline-derived CDR1 and CDR2 are SNHLY and FYNNEI. This CDR3 is built from 14 residues. V lost 4 bases, J lost 0 bases, and 7 bases lay in between. CDR3 DNA sequence: TGTGCCAGCAGTGTCAGGAGTAGCAATCAGCCCCAGCATTTT. Encoded protein: CASSVRSSNQPQHF.

The chain combines TRBV3-1 (or the pseudogene TRBV3-2) with TRBJ2-1; D possibly uses TRBD1 or TRBD2 (5 bases each). The CDR3 covers 15 residues. Germline V lookup: CDR1 LGHDT, CDR2 YNNKEL (reference sequence). Trimming took off 3 bases at V and 8 bases at J, with 17 bases between the two ends. CDR3 nucleotide sequence: TGTGCCAGCAGCCAGCGGGCAGGGTATAGGGATGAGCAGTTCTTC. This sequence encodes CASSQRAGYRDEQFF.

The rearrangement joins TRBV5-8 to TRBJ2-3; D possibly corresponds to TRBD1 (5 bases). This CDR3 is 14 amino acids long. Looked up from germline, CDR1 is SGHTS and CDR2 is YDEGEE. V gave up 6 bases and J gave up 2 bases, with 13 bases separating them. The CDR3 reads CASNLGQDTDTQYF. DNA of the CDR3: TGTGCCAGCAACCTAGGACAAGACACAGATACGCAGTATTTT.

This clone has just one count. J is TRBJ1-2 and V is TRBV5-1; TRBD1 matches at 9 bases. The V gene's germline CDR1 is SGHRS and CDR2 YFSETQ. The V segment lost 5 bases and the J segment 7 bases; nucleotides outside the gene matches: 9. CDR3 length: 14 residues. The CDR3 DNA follows: TGCGCCAGCAGTCCCTCCGGGACAGGGATTGGCTACACCTTC. Its translation is CASSPSGTGIGYTF.

The chain recombines TRBV30 with TRBJ2-2; TRBD2 matches 8 bases. This CDR3 is built from 14 residues. Germline assignment: CDR1 GTSNPN and CDR2 SVGIG (reference sequence). Here the CDR3 DNA reads TGTGCTCACACCGGGACTAGACGAACCGGGGAGCTGTTTTTT. It specifies CAHTGTRRTGELFF.

V usage is TRBV19 and J usage is TRBJ1-4; the D is unclear. This CDR3 is built from 17 residues. The V gene's germline CDR1 is LNHDA and CDR2 SQIVND (reference sequence). V gave up 1 base and J gave up 3 bases, with 15 bases separating them. The chain's CDR3 is CASSIGPPVGANEKLFF. The CDR3 nucleotides are TGTGCCAGTAGTATAGGCCCACCAGTCGGGGCTAATGAAAAACTGTTTTTT. The full variable domain, rest sourced from reference TRBV19 and TRBJ1-4, is DGGITQSPKYLFRKEGQNVTLSCEQNLNHDAMYWYRQDPGQGLRLIYYSQIVNDFQKGDIAEGYSVSREKKESFPLTVTSAQKNPTAFYLCASSIGPPVGANEKLFFGSGTQLSVL.

V is TRBV5-1 and J is TRBJ2-7, with a tentative D call TRBD1 (5 bases). With 0 bases removed from V and 8 bases from J, the gap between germline ends came to 9 bases. The germline V gene has CDR1 SGHRS and CDR2 YFSETQ. The CDR3 is 12 residues long. This chain's CDR3 is CASSLDQGKQYF. In DNA form, the CDR3 reads TGCGCCAGCAGCTTGGACCAGGGTAAGCAGTACTTC. The whole variable domain, remainder taken from reference TRBV5-1 and TRBJ2-7, is KAGVTQTPRYLIKTRGQQVTLSCSPISGHRSVSWYQQTPGQGLQFLFEYFSETQRNKGNFPGRFSGRQFSNSRSEMNVSTLELGDSALYLCASSLDQGKQYFGPGTRLTVT.

V is TRBV5-1 and J is TRBJ2-5, with 10 nucleotides matching TRBD2. CDR3 size: 14 residues. Germline V lookup: CDR1 SGHRS, CDR2 YFSETQ. The J segment lost 3 bases and the V segment lost 4 bases, leaving 3 bases of the junction unmatched. CDR3 sequence: CASSGGLAEETQYF. The CDR3 nucleotides read TGCGCCAGCAGCGGAGGACTAGCGGAAGAGACCCAGTACTTC.

This clone appeared a few times. The V gene is TRBV5-4, the J gene TRBJ2-5; D not resolved. V lost 2 bases, J lost 5 bases, and 10 bases lay in between. The CDR3 consists of 13 residues. Per germline, CDR1 SGHNT and CDR2 YYREEE (reference sequence). The CDR3 loop is CASSFGPEETQYF. The CDR3 nucleotides read TGTGCCAGCAGCTTTGGACCGGAGGAGACCCAGTACTTC. Filled out from reference TRBV5-4 and TRBJ2-5, the complete variable domain reads ETGVTQSPTHLIKTRGQQVTLRCSSQSGHNTVSWYQQALGQGPQFIFQYYREEENGRGNFPPRFSGLQFPNYSSELNVNALELDDSALYLCASSFGPEETQYFGPGTRLLVL.

In this sample, this clone turned up a few times. The genes are TRBV19 and TRBJ2-7; D unclear. The CDR3 spans 13 residues. Looked up from germline, CDR1 is LNHDA and CDR2 is SQIVND (reference sequence). Trimming stripped 1 base from V and 0 bases from J, with 4 bases between. CDR3 in DNA: TGTGCCAGTAGTATAGGCCGCTCCTACGAGCAGTACTTC. Translating gives CASSIGRSYEQYF.